This entry is about one T cell receptor (beta chain). Its antigen is unidentified. The data are from a study of cytomegalovirus exposure and HLA in healthy donors. General study findings and limits: Clusters of TCRs from the first cohort tended to co-occur in the roughly 120 validation repertoires (as a later analysis found). Confirmation in vitro established that a few CMV-associated chains were specific for CMV antigens. Some TCR beta chains (roughly 150 of them) were listed as cytomegalovirus-associated.

Only in-frame clones appear in the TCRdb table, and some are missing; sequencing was by immunoSEQ multiplex PCR. The sample includes about 73,000 clones, 70% to 90% of them seen just once. Germline V gene data show CDR1 as WNHNN and CDR2 as SYGVQD (reference sequence). The CDR3 runs to 13 residues. Trimming removed 6 bases at V and 4 bases at J, with 11 bases between. The TCR sequence derives from a woman in her late teens or twenties in good health and CMV-seropositive. The chain carries TRBV10-1 and TRBJ2-3; the D gene is possibly TRBD1 (5 bases). The sequenced sample was PBMCs. CDR3 nucleotides: TGCGCCAGCAGCGCAGGGCCGGCAGATACGCAGTATTTT. Its protein product is CASSAGPADTQYF.